These 16 T cell receptor beta chains share one sample of origin, sequenced in a study of CD8 T cells in Susac syndrome (dated 2019 in TCRdb). Libraries were built with the immunoSEQ multiplex PCR assay. RNA was extracted with the RNeasy kit and roughly 0.45 to 1 ug was reverse transcribed using random hexamers. The raw public reads went through TCRdb reprocessing: fastp at Q25, MiXCR clone calling, in-frame beta chains kept. A single entry per CDR3 protein holds the most common genes and DNA from its merged rows. This sample comprises about 66,000 distinct CDR3 sequences, approximately 93% of them detected only once. Clones ranked in the top ten supply 0.5% to 0.7% of the sample. Specimen: CD8+ T cells from PBMCs. The source of these receptors is a human donor with multiple sclerosis.

The J gene is TRBJ1-1, the V gene TRBV30; D is ambiguous. V was clipped by 0 bases and J by 1 base, with 12 bases between them. Germline V lookup: CDR1 GTSNPN, CDR2 SVGIG (reference sequence). The CDR3 loop spans 15 amino acids. This CDR3 reads CAWSVLSTANTEAFF. The DNA of the CDR3 is TGTGCCTGGAGTGTACTAAGCACCGCGAACACTGAAGCTTTCTTT.

The chain has TRBV15 and TRBJ1-2; 8 bases agree with TRBD1. J was trimmed by 4 bases and V by 8 bases; bases with no gene match: 6. The germline V gene has CDR1 LNHNV and CDR2 YYDKDF (reference sequence). This CDR3 contains 13 residues. The CDR3 nucleotides are TGTGCCACCCCTTCGGGGACAGGCTATGGCTACACCTTC. Encoded protein: CATPSGTGYGYTF.

The chain carries TRBV19 and TRBJ2-7; D may be TRBD1 or TRBD2 (5 bases each). V gave up 6 bases and J gave up 6 bases, with 15 bases separating them. This CDR3 region has 13 residues. Germline assignment: CDR1 LNHDA and CDR2 SQIVND (reference sequence). CDR3 region: CASRDLGAAEQYF. The DNA of the CDR3 is TGTGCCAGTAGGGACCTCGGGGCAGCCGAGCAGTACTTC.

The chain recombines TRBV4-1 with TRBJ2-7; possible D gene TRBD1, 5 bases. CDR3 length: 14 residues. V lost 1 base and J lost 2, with 9 bases in between. From germline, CDR1 is MGHRA and CDR2 YSYEKL. The CDR3: CASSQGKGAYEQYF. CDR3 in DNA: TGCGCCAGCAGCCAAGGTAAAGGGGCCTACGAGCAGTACTTC.

The rearrangement uses TRBV7-2 and TRBJ1-1; D may be TRBD1 (5 bases). Trimming left V 1 base short and J 5 bases short, with 11 bases between. The germline V gene has CDR1 SGHTA and CDR2 FQGNSA. The CDR3 is 14 amino acids. The CDR3 DNA reads TGTGCCAGCAGCTTAGTAGGGGCTGGGACTGAAGCTTTCTTT. Amino acids: CASSLVGAGTEAFF. Complete variable domain (other parts from reference TRBV7-2 and TRBJ1-1): GAGVSQSPSNKVTEKGKDVELRCDPISGHTALYWYRQSLGQGLEFLIYFQGNSAPDKSGLPSDRFSAERTGGSVSTLTIQRTQQEDSAVYLCASSLVGAGTEAFFGQGTRLTVV.

The CDR3 DNA sequence: TGTGCCAGCAGTTTGCAGGGGGCTTACGAGCAGTACTTC. Amino acid sequence: CASSLQGAYEQYF. This chain links TRBV6-6 with TRBJ2-7, with TRBD1 matching 8 bases. The CDR3 is 13 residues long. CDR1 and CDR2 from the germline V gene are MNHNY and SVGAGI (reference sequence). With V trimmed by 4 bases and J by 4 bases, 3 bases remained unmatched.

The V gene is TRBV12-3 or TRBV12-4, the J gene TRBJ2-3; TRBD1 might be the D (5 bases). V was pared by 6 bases and J by 5 bases, with 6 bases between. This CDR3 is 11 amino acids long. Here the CDR3 DNA reads TGTGCCAGCAGGACAGTAGATACGCAGTATTTT. Protein: CASRTVDTQYF.

The chain joins TRBV27 to TRBJ1-2; no reliable D call. Trimming left V 8 bases short and J 2 bases short, with 12 bases between. Germline-derived CDR1 and CDR2 are MNHEY and SMNVEV (reference sequence). The CDR3 runs 13 residues. The CDR3 sequence: CASAQQYNYGYTF. In DNA, the CDR3 is TGTGCCAGCGCCCAGCAGTACAACTATGGCTACACCTTC.

V is TRBV27 and J is TRBJ2-1; 9 positions match TRBD2. Germline CDR1 is MNHEY and CDR2 is SMNVEV (reference sequence). V lost 2 bases and J lost 5; bases outside the gene matches: 4. The CDR3 has 15 residues. The CDR3 DNA follows: TGTGCCAGCAGTTTAGAGGTAGCGGGGGACAATGAGCAGTTCTTC. Its translation is CASSLEVAGDNEQFF.

The rearrangement links TRBV7-9 to TRBJ2-7; tentative D call: TRBD1 (5 bases). Germline V CDR1 and CDR2: SEHNR, FQNEAQ (reference sequence). This CDR3 contains 12 residues. V lost 6 bases and J lost 9, with 15 bases in between. CDR3: CASRLVNDRQYF. CDR3 coding DNA: TGTGCCAGCAGACTCGTGAATGACAGGCAGTACTTC.

J is TRBJ1-2 and V is TRBV27; 9 positions match TRBD1. Germline assignment: CDR1 MNHEY and CDR2 SMNVEV (reference sequence). With V trimmed by 4 bases and J by 8 bases, 8 bases remained unmatched. The CDR3 runs 14 residues. For the CDR3, the DNA is TGTGCCAGCAGTTCGGGGACAGGGCCGCGGGGCTACACCTTC. This sequence encodes CASSSGTGPRGYTF.

The V gene is TRBV4-1, the J gene TRBJ2-7; 8 bases are a match to TRBD2. V was pared by 0 bases and J by 5 bases, with 6 bases of the junction left unmatched. This CDR3 spans 15 amino acids. Germline V gene lookup returns CDR1 MGHRA and CDR2 YSYEKL. The CDR3 DNA reads TGCGCCAGCAGCCAAGAACGAAGCGGGAGTCACGAGCAGTACTTC. Translation gives CASSQERSGSHEQYF.

The V call is TRBV15, the J call TRBJ2-5; D call uncertain. Trimming shortened V by 7 bases and J by 2 bases, and 17 bases separated the two germline ends. The CDR3 has 15 amino acids. Germline CDR1 and CDR2: LNHNV and YYDKDF (reference sequence). The CDR3 DNA sequence: TGTGCCACCACCATGACTCGACTTCCACAAGAGACCCAGTACTTC. It yields the protein CATTMTRLPQETQYF.

The gene calls are TRBV12-3 or TRBV12-4 and TRBJ2-3; the D gene is possibly TRBD2 (5 bases). Trimming pared 3 bases from V and 3 bases from J, leaving 10 bases between. CDR3 size: 14 residues. Here the CDR3 reads CASSFGKATDTQYF. In DNA, the CDR3 is TGTGCCAGCAGTTTCGGGAAGGCGACAGATACGCAGTATTTT.

The chain carries TRBV3-1 and TRBJ2-1; D possibly corresponds to TRBD2 (8 bases). Trimming shortened V by 4 bases and J by 7 bases, and 23 bases separated the two germline ends. The CDR3 spans 17 residues. CDR1 and CDR2 from the germline V gene are LGHDT and YNNKEL (reference sequence). CDR3 region: CASSPWTGDGTRNEQFF. The CDR3 bases are TGTGCCAGCAGCCCCTGGACAGGCGACGGGACTAGGAATGAGCAGTTCTTC.

V usage is TRBV5-1 and J usage is TRBJ1-4, with 10 positions matching TRBD1. The length of the CDR3 is 15 residues. Germline values: CDR1 SGHRS, CDR2 YFSETQ. The junction had 0 bases not matched to a gene; V was cut back by 3 bases and J by 1 base. CDR3 DNA: TGCGCCAGCAGCTGGACAGGGGGAACTAATGAAAAACTGTTTTTT. This sequence encodes CASSWTGGTNEKLFF.